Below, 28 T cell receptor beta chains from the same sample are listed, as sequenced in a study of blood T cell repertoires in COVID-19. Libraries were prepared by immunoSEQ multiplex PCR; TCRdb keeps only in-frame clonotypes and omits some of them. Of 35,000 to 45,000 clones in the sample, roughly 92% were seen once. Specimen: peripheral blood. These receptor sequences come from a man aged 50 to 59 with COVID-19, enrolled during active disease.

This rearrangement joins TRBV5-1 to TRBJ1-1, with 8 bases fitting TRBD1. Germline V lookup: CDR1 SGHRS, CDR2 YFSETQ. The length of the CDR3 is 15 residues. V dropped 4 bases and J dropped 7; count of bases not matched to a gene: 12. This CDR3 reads CASSATQGGPYEAFF. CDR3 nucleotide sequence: TGCGCCAGCAGCGCAACACAGGGGGGCCCTTATGAAGCTTTCTTT.

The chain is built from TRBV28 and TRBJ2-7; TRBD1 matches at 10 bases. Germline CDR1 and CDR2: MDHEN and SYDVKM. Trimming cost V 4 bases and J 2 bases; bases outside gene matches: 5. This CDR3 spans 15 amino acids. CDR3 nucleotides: TGTGCCAGCAGTTCACCCGGGACAGGGGCCTACGAGCAGTACTTC. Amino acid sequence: CASSSPGTGAYEQYF.

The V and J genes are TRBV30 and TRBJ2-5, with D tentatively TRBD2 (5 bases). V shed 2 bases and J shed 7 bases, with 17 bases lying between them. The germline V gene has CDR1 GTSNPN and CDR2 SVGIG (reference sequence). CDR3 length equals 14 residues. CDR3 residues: CAWSQEVKPGTQYF. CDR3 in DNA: TGTGCCTGGAGTCAGGAGGTCAAGCCGGGGACCCAGTACTTC.

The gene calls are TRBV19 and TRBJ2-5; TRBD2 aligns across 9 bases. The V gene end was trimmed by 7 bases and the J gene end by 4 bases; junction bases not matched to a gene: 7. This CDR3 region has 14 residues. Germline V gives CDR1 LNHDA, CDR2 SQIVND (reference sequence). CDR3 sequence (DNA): TGTGCCAGTAAGGTCGCGGGAGGGGTAGAGACCCAGTACTTC. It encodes CASKVAGGVETQYF.

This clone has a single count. CDR3 in amino acids: CSGSTGGFTGELFF. The CDR3 coding sequence is TGCAGCGGATCCACAGGGGGCTTCACCGGGGAGCTGTTTTTT. The chain is built from TRBV29-1 and TRBJ2-2; 9 bases align to TRBD1. This CDR3 has 14 residues. Trimming cost V 7 bases and J 4 bases; bases outside gene matches: 7. The germline CDR1 and CDR2 sequences are SQVTM and ANQGSEA.

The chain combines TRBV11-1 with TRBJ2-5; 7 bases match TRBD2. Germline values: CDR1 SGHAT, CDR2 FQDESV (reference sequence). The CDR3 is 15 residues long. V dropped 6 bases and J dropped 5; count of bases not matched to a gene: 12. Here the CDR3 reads CASRAAGDEWETQYF. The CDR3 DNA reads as TGTGCCAGCAGGGCGGCGGGGGACGAGTGGGAGACCCAGTACTTC.

The CDR3 bases are TGTGCTAGTGGTTTGACCGACATGACGACCCAGTACTTC. This translates into CASGLTDMTTQYF. The V gene is TRBV12-5, the J gene TRBJ2-5; D unresolved. CDR3 length equals 13 residues. The V gene's germline CDR1 is LGHNT and CDR2 FRNRAP. Trimming left V 2 bases short and J 7 bases short, with 11 bases between.

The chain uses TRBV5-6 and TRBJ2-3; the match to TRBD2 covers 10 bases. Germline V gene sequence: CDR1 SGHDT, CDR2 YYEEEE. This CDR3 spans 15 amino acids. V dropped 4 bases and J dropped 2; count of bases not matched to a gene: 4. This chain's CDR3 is CASSHGLADTDTQYF. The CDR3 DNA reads TGTGCCAGCAGCCACGGACTAGCGGACACAGATACGCAGTATTTT.

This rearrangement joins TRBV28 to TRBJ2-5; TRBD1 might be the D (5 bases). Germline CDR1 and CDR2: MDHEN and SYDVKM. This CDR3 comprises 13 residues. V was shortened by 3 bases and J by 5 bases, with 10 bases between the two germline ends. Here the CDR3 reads CASSFVGVETQYF. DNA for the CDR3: TGTGCCAGCAGTTTTGTAGGGGTCGAGACCCAGTACTTC.

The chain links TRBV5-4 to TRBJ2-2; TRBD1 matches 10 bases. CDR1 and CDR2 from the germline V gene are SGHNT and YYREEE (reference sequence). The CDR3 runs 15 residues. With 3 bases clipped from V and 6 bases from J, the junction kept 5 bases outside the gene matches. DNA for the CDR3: TGTGCCAGCAGCTCCGGGACAGGGGTACCCGGGGAGCTGTTTTTT. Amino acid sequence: CASSSGTGVPGELFF.

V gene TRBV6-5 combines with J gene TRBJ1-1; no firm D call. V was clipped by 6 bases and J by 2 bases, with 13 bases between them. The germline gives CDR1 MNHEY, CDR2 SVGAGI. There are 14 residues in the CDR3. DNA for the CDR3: TGTGCCAGCAGAAATGGGCATTTAAACACTGAAGCTTTCTTT. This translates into CASRNGHLNTEAFF.

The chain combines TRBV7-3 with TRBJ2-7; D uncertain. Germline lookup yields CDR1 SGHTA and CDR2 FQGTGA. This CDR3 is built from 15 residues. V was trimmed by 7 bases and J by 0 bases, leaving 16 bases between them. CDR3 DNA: TGTGCCAGCAACTTCCCACCGGGTAGCTCCTACGAGCAGTACTTC. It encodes CASNFPPGSSYEQYF.

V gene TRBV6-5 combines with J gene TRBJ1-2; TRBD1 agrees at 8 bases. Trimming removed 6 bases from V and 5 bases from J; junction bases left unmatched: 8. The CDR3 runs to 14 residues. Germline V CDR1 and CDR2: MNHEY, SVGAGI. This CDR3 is CASSSGQGLYGYTF. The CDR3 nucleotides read TGTGCCAGCAGCTCTGGACAGGGCCTATATGGCTACACCTTC.

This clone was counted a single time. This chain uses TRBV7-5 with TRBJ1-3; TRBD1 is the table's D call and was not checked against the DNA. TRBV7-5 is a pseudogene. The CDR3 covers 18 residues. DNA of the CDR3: TGTGCCAGAAGCCAACGTCGGACAGGGGCCCGCTCTGGAAACACCATATATTTT. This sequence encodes CARSQRRTGARSGNTIYF.

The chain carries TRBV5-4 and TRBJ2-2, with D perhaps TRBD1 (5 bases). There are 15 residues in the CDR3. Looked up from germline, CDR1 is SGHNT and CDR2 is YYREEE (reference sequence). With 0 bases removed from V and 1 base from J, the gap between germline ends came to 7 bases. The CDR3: CASSLAGWNTGELFF. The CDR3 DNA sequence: TGTGCCAGCAGCTTGGCAGGGTGGAACACCGGGGAGCTGTTTTTT.

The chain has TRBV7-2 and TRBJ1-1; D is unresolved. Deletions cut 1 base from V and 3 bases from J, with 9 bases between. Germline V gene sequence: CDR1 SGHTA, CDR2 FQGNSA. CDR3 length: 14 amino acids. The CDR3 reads CASSLEAGHTEAFF. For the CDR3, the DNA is TGTGCCAGCAGCTTAGAAGCGGGTCACACTGAAGCTTTCTTT.

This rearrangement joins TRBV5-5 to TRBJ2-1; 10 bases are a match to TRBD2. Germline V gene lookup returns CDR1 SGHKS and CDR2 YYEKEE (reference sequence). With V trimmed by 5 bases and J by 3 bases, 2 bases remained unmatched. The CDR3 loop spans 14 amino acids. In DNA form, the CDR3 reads TGTGCCAGCAGGCTAGCGGGAGACTACAATGAGCAGTTCTTC. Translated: CASRLAGDYNEQFF.

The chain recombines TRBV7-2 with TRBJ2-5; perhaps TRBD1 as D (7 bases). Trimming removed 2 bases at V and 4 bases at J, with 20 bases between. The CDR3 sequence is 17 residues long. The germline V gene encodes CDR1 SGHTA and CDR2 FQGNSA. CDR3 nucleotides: TGTGCCAGCAGCTTAATGGGACTCAGGGGGGCTAGAGAGACCCAGTACTTC. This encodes CASSLMGLRGARETQYF.

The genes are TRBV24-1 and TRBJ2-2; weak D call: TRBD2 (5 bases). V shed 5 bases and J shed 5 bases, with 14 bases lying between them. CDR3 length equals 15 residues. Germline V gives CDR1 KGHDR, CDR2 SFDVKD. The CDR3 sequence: CATSGGLIGTGELFF. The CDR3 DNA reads TGTGCCACCAGTGGAGGGTTGATCGGGACCGGGGAGCTGTTTTTT.

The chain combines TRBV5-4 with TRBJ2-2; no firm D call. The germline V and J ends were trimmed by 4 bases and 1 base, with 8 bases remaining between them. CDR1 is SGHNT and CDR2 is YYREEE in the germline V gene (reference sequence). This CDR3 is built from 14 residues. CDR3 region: CASSRGLNTGELFF. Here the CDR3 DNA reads TGTGCCAGCAGCCGTGGGCTGAACACCGGGGAGCTGTTTTTT. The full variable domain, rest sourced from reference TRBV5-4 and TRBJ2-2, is ETGVTQSPTHLIKTRGQQVTLRCSSQSGHNTVSWYQQALGQGPQFIFQYYREEENGRGNFPPRFSGLQFPNYSSELNVNALELDDSALYLCASSRGLNTGELFFGEGSRLTVL.

This CDR3 is CASSIIMRGIETQYF. In nucleotides, the CDR3 is TGTGCCAGTAGTATAATCATGAGGGGGATTGAGACCCAGTACTTC. V is TRBV19 and J is TRBJ2-5, with D possibly matching TRBD1 (6 bases). The CDR3 sequence is 15 residues long. Per germline, CDR1 LNHDA and CDR2 SQIVND (reference sequence). Trimming shortened V by 2 bases and J by 5 bases, and 15 bases separated the two germline ends. The entire variable domain, with the rest obtained from reference TRBV19 and TRBJ2-5, is as follows: DGGITQSPKYLFRKEGQNVTLSCEQNLNHDAMYWYRQDPGQGLRLIYYSQIVNDFQKGDIAEGYSVSREKKESFPLTVTSAQKNPTAFYLCASSIIMRGIETQYFGPGTRLLVL.

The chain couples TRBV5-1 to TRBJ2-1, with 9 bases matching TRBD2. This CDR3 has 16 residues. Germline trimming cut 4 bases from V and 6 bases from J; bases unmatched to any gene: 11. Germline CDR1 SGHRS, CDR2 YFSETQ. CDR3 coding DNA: TGCGCCAGCAGCGGACCCAGCGGGAGGCCCATCAATGAGCAGTTCTTC. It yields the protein CASSGPSGRPINEQFF.

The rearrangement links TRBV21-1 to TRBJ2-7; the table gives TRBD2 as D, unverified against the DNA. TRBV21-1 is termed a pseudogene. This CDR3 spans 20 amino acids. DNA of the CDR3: TGTGCCAGCAGCAAAGGTTTGACTAGCGGGAATAAAACAAACTCCTACGAGCAGTACTTC. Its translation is CASSKGLTSGNKTNSYEQYF.

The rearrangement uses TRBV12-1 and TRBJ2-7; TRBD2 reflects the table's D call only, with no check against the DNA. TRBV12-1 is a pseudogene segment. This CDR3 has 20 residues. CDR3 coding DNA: TGTGCCAGCAGCTTCTCCTCAGTTAGCGGGAGGGAGGAAAACTCCTACGAGCAGTACTTC. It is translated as CASSFSSVSGREENSYEQYF.

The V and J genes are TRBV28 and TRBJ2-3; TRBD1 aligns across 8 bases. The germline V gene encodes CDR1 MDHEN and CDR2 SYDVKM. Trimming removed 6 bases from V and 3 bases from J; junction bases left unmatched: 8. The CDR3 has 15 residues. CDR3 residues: CASSRGQGFTDTQYF. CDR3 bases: TGTGCCAGCAGCAGAGGACAGGGCTTTACAGATACGCAGTATTTT. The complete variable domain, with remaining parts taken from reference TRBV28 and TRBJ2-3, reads DVKVTQSSRYLVKRTGEKVFLECVQDMDHENMFWYRQDPGLGLRLIYFSYDVKMKEKGDIPEGYSVSREKKERFSLILESASTNQTSMYLCASSRGQGFTDTQYFGPGTRLTVL.

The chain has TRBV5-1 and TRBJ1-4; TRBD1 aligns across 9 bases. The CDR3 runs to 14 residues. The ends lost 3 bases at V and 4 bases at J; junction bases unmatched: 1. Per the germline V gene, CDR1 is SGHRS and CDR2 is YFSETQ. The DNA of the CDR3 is TGCGCCAGCAGCTCGGGACAGGGTAATGAAAAACTGTTTTTT. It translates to CASSSGQGNEKLFF.

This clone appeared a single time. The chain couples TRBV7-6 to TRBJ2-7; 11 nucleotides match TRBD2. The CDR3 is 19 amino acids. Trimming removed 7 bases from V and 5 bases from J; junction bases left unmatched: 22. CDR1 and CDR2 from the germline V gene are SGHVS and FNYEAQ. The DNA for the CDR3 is TGTGCCAGCACCGAGAAGGTAGCGGGAGGGCCGGTAAGGTGGAACGAGCAGTACTTC. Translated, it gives CASTEKVAGGPVRWNEQYF.

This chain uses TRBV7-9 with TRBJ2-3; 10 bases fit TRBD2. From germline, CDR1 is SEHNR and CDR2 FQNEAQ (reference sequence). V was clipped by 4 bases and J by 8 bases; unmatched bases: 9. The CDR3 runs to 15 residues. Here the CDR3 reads CASSSEREGWGTQYF. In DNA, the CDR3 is TGTGCCAGCAGCTCGGAGCGGGAGGGGTGGGGTACGCAGTATTTT.